The present T cell receptor (beta chain) was sequenced within a study of blood T cells in healthy people across ages (dated by TCRdb to between 2014 and 2017). Broadly, across the study: In model experiments, template switching captured roughly one uniquely barcoded TCR beta cDNA molecule for every two T cells. The study measured age-related changes in TCR beta repertoire diversity using deep sequencing normalized with unique cDNA molecular identifiers. Donors were grouped into four age groups: young (average roughly 15 years), middle-aged (39), aged (around 62) and long-lived (approximately 78). To avoid experimental bias, donors of different ages were distributed randomly across sequencing lanes. For two donors (one aged 18 to 29 and one aged 80 or older), the study analyzed two additional independent replicas of 1 million unique cDNA reads from the same blood draw. Findings and caveats that apply to the study as a whole: Observed TCR beta diversity correlated strongly with the percentage of naive T cells measured by flow cytometry. Compared with the aged group, the long-lived group had more naive CD4+ T cells, fewer expanded clones and increased TCR diversity, a pattern suggesting age selection. As age increased, observed TCR beta diversity per million T cells dropped in a roughly linear way, and a significant reduction was already evident by age 40. Donor CMV infection status was unknown, potentially confounding age-related changes in expanded clonotypes. Total diversity estimates from one million sequenced T cells were considered lower bounds and underestimates. Because profiling used bulk unsorted PBMCs, naive and antigen-experienced compartments could not be compared conclusively.

CDR1 and CDR2 are read off the germline V gene as SGHRS and YFSETQ. V is cut by 0 bases and J by 10 bases, and the space between the germline ends is 17 bases. The CDR3 covers 16 residues, taking in both the cysteine and the phenylalanine. CDR3 DNA only is kept here, 48 bases in frame from base 1. Library preparation was by 5' RACE. Sequenced using an Illumina HiSeq 2500. A second PCR of roughly 7 to 11 cycles was performed with a sample-barcoded 5' primer and a J-beta primer mix. Each TCR beta cDNA molecule received a unique molecular identifier from a template-switch 5' adaptor carrying 12 random nucleotides. At least 2.5 million CDR3-containing paired-end reads were obtained from each sample. First-strand cDNA was synthesized from all RNA with the Mint cDNA synthesis kit, primed by a TRBC-specific oligonucleotide. Following uracil-DNA glycosylase treatment, all cDNA underwent a first 18-cycle PCR with the universal primers M1SS and BC2_uni_R. The authors processed their data as follows. Normalization of each sample was performed by random selection of 1 million high-quality reads, each carrying a distinct molecular identifier. Reads with shared molecular identifiers were discarded instead of being binned into consensus sequences. MiTCR, run with a Q25 quality threshold and the strictest error-elimination algorithm, handled CDR3 identification, clonotype clustering and error correction. A nonparametric unseen species model using Euler transformation provided a lower-bound estimate of total TCR beta diversity. TCRdb's own reprocessing of the public reads used fastp at Q25 and MiXCR and kept productive beta chains. Rows are unified per CDR3 protein, each entry keeping the most common DNA and genes. The V and J calls were not made by the authors but by TCRdb's processing. For this sample the table gives 600,000 or so distinct CDR3 sequences, of which about 30% were detected only once. The ten largest account for 15% to 18% of the sample.

This clonotype was observed at least ten times. There is no known antigen for this receptor. No qualities accompany the bases; no much larger clone lies one base away. Systemically healthy Caucasian individuals from Russia, 39 in total and aged roughly 6 to 100 years, were included as donors. Each donor gave 8 to 10 milliliters of peripheral blood, drawn into EDTA-treated Vacutainer tubes. Ficoll-Paque density-gradient centrifugation was used to isolate PBMCs, with at least 6.5 million per sample. Total RNA, at least 6 micrograms per sample, was extracted from PBMCs with Trizol reagent. Naive CD45RAhigh/CD27high T cell percentages were measured by flow cytometry on a PBMC aliquot from every donor.

The clonotype was recovered from a woman of 80 years or more in good health. The sequenced sample consisted of blood. Recombination connected TRBV5-1 to TRBJ1-6, and possibly TRBD1, on 6 matching bases. The CDR3 is CASSLAQGQINSPLHF. The DNA sequence is as follows: TGCGCCAGCAGCTTGGCTCAGGGGCAGATAAACTCACCCCTCCACTTT.